The rows below give T cell receptor beta chains drawn from one sample of a study of Ad26.COV2.S vaccination and SARS-CoV-2 variants. Here immunoSEQ multiplex PCR was the method, and the copy in TCRdb shows in-frame clones only, minus some. The data hold fewer than 800,000 clones, with around 92% observed a single time. Sequenced here: peripheral blood, sampled in a trial of Ad26.COV2.S vaccine versus placebo. Receptors were obtained from a person aged 18-60 years who received the Ad26.COV2.S COVID-19 vaccine or a placebo. Each CDR3 is given with its conserved first and last residue. The order of the fields is V gene, D gene, J gene, CDR3 DNA, CDR3 protein. D genes are given only for firm matches.

V: TRBV6-5
D: TRBD1
J: TRBJ2-7
DNA: TGTGCCAGCAGCTCTCCGGGACAGGGGACGGGGGAGTACTTC
CDR3: CASSSPGQGTGEYF

V: TRBV12-3/TRBV12-4
D: TRBD1
J: TRBJ1-1
DNA: TGTGCCAGCAGTCCACCGACAGGGCGTGAAGCTTTCTTT
CDR3: CASSPPTGREAFF

V: TRBV16
D: -
J: TRBJ2-2
DNA: TGTGCCAGCAGCCAATCGGGGGGCCCCACCGGGGAGCTGTTTTTT
CDR3: CASSQSGGPTGELFF

V: TRBV7-8
D: TRBD2
J: TRBJ2-7
DNA: TGTGCCAGCAGCAGCAGACTAGCGGGGGCCCTCTACGAGCAGTACTTC
CDR3: CASSSRLAGALYEQYF

V: TRBV9
D: -
J: TRBJ1-1
DNA: TGTGCCAGCAGCGTAGCTGAGATGAACACTGAAGCTTTCTTT
CDR3: CASSVAEMNTEAFF

V: TRBV3-1/TRBV3-2
D: -
J: TRBJ1-4
DNA: TGTGCCAGCAGCCAAGAAGGAACTGGTGAAAAACTGTTTTTT
CDR3: CASSQEGTGEKLFF

V: TRBV7-9
D: TRBD1
J: TRBJ1-1
DNA: TGTGCCAGCAGCCAGGGACAGCGCACTGAAGCTTTCTTT
CDR3: CASSQGQRTEAFF

V: TRBV25-1
D: -
J: TRBJ2-7
DNA: TGTGCCAGCAGTGAATACTCCTACGAGCAGTACTTC
CDR3: CASSEYSYEQYF

V: TRBV24-1
D: TRBD1
J: TRBJ2-6
DNA: TGTGCCACCAGTGATCAGACAGGGGCTGGGGCCAACGTCCTGACTTTC
CDR3: CATSDQTGAGANVLTF

V: TRBV18
D: -
J: TRBJ2-1
DNA: TGTGCCAGCTCACCACCTCTAGCGATGAACAATGAGCAGTTCTTC
CDR3: CASSPPLAMNNEQFF

V: TRBV5-4
D: -
J: TRBJ2-4
DNA: TGTGCCAGCAGCGCTACAGGCGGAAACATTCAGTACTTC
CDR3: CASSATGGNIQYF